The entry below gives a single T cell receptor beta chain sequence along with its context. The antigen is not known. This sample stems from a study of Ad26.COV2.S vaccination and SARS-CoV-2 variants. Study details: Doses of Ad26.COV2.S were injected into muscle once or twice, 56 days apart.

Generated by immunoSEQ multiplex PCR, the TCRdb table keeps only in-frame clones and is missing some. Found here are about 330,000 clones, 90% of them singletons; the top ten hold 4.5% to 5.5%. Study-wide findings and caveats: Breadth and depth estimates from TCRs may understate total T cell responses.

Germline CDR1 MNHEY, CDR2 SMNVEV (reference sequence). The CDR3 sequence is 14 residues long. The ends were cut back, 5 bases at V and 6 bases at J, with 15 bases in the middle. The treatment denotes: roughly 18 received Ad26.COV2.S at low or high dose, single or two shots; a few received placebo; per-sample allocation not given. Repertoires come from day 63 after the first vaccine or placebo injection. It was an adult aged 18-55 years in Boston who was the donor. The sequencing used peripheral blood, collected in a trial of Ad26.COV2.S vaccine versus placebo. This TCR was recovered from a person aged 18-60 years who received the Ad26.COV2.S COVID-19 vaccine or a placebo. The chain recombines TRBV27 with TRBJ2-3; D not certain. The CDR3 coding sequence is TGTGCCAGCAGTACCCTAACCCGGACGGATACGCAGTATTTT. This codes for CASSTLTRTDTQYF.